The 14 T cell receptor beta chains below come from one sample, sequenced in a study of T cells in Graves' hyperthyroidism and ophthalmopathy. What was amplified from RNA transcripts were TCR beta CDR3 regions. HTBI primers were employed in a first-round RT-PCR of the TCR CDR3. TCRdb reprocessed the multiplex PCR reads with MiXCR, giving one entry per CDR3 protein. The sample holds approximately 560,000 distinct CDR3 sequences, around 14% seen once. Sequenced input: blood. The receptor set was obtained from a woman aged 30 to 39 with Graves' hyperthyroidism.

About this clonotype: A clone one base away is much larger, so this may be a read error. The V gene is TRBV10-3, the J gene TRBJ2-1; TRBD1 might be the D (5 bases). The CDR3 has 11 residues. Germline V gene lookup returns CDR1 ENHRY and CDR2 SYGVKD. CDR3 residues: CAIKGVGERFF. CDR3 bases: TGTGCCATCAAAGGGGTAGGTGAGCGGTTCTTC.

The V call is TRBV9, the J call TRBJ1-6, with 7 nucleotides matching TRBD1. The CDR3 contains 16 residues. J gave up 4 bases and V 0 bases, and 4 bases lay outside the gene matches. Germline values: CDR1 SGDLS, CDR2 YYNGEE. The CDR3 sequence is CASSVDPGGYNSPLHF. The CDR3 DNA is TGTGCCAGCAGCGTAGACCCAGGGGGATATAATTCACCCCTCCACTTT.

Many counts were recorded for this clonotype. The genes are TRBV28 and TRBJ2-1; D is perhaps TRBD2 (6 bases). Deletions cut 3 bases from V and 5 bases from J, with 11 bases between. The CDR3 covers 14 residues. Germline CDR1 is MDHEN and CDR2 is SYDVKM. The CDR3 protein is CASSFVAGHNEQFF. CDR3 DNA: TGTGCCAGCAGTTTTGTGGCGGGACACAATGAGCAGTTCTTC. Full variable domain (missing parts from reference TRBV28 and TRBJ2-1): DVKVTQSSRYLVKRTGEKVFLECVQDMDHENMFWYRQDPGLGLRLIYFSYDVKMKEKGDIPEGYSVSREKKERFSLILESASTNQTSMYLCASSFVAGHNEQFFGPGTRLTVL.

V and J are TRBV27 and TRBJ2-1; 9 positions match TRBD1. CDR3 length: 15 residues. Germline V lookup: CDR1 MNHEY, CDR2 SMNVEV (reference sequence). The V segment lost 3 bases and the J segment 11 bases; nucleotides outside the gene matches: 11. This chain's CDR3 is CASSFLGQGTSKQFF. CDR3 coding DNA: TGTGCCAGCAGTTTTCTGGGACAGGGAACTAGTAAGCAGTTCTTC.

This clonotype came up many times. This chain uses TRBV6-1 with TRBJ1-1; the match to TRBD1 covers 9 bases. CDR1 MNHNS and CDR2 SASEGT come from the germline V gene. The CDR3 totals 12 residues. The trim removed 5 bases at V and 11 bases at J, leaving 6 bases unmatched. The CDR3 sequence: CASSRGTGWAFF. The CDR3, as DNA: TGTGCCAGCAGTAGAGGGACAGGGTGGGCTTTCTTT.

In this sample, this clonotype turned up many times. The rearrangement joins TRBV7-2 to TRBJ2-5; D assignment may be TRBD1 or TRBD2 (6 bases each). V lost 3 bases and J lost 5, with 10 bases in between. CDR1 is SGHTA and CDR2 is FQGNSA in the germline V gene. The CDR3 has 13 residues. In DNA form, the CDR3 reads TGTGCCAGCAGCTTCGGGGGCTGGGAGACCCAGTACTTC. This gives the protein CASSFGGWETQYF.

V usage is TRBV18 and J usage is TRBJ2-7; D might be TRBD1 or TRBD2, each matching 5 bases. The V and J ends lost 4 bases and 3 bases respectively, with 19 bases between them. There are 16 residues in the CDR3. Germline V gene sequence: CDR1 KGHSH, CDR2 LQKENI. Here the CDR3 reads CASSRNQGRGRYEQYF. The CDR3 DNA is TGTGCCAGCTCACGCAATCAGGGTCGCGGGCGCTACGAGCAGTACTTC.

This sequence joins TRBV5-1 and TRBJ2-1, with no clear D. The J call is in doubt because the DNA end fits TRBJ2-7 better. In germline, CDR1 is SGHRS, CDR2 YFSETQ. This CDR3 is 11 amino acids long. The DNA for the CDR3 is TGCGCCAGCAGCTTTTACAATGAGCAGTACTTC. This encodes CASSFYNEQYF.

The chain couples TRBV29-1 to TRBJ2-7; D remains unclear. V lost 6 bases and J lost 6, with 12 bases in between. There are 11 residues in the CDR3. Looked up from germline, CDR1 is SQVTM and CDR2 is ANQGSEA. The CDR3 sequence: CSVLTELEQYF. For the CDR3, the DNA is TGCAGCGTCCTGACTGAACTCGAGCAGTACTTC.

This clonotype came up a few times. V is TRBV20-1 and J is TRBJ2-7; 10 bases agree with TRBD2. Germline trimming cut 6 bases from V and 7 bases from J; bases unmatched to any gene: 12. The CDR3 is 14 amino acids. Germline V CDR1 and CDR2: DFQATT, SNEGSKA (reference sequence). The CDR3 coding sequence is TGCAGTGCACACGCTAGCGGGGGCCTTGGGGAGCAGTACTTC. It encodes CSAHASGGLGEQYF.

This clonotype has just a few counts. The rearrangement uses TRBV6-1 and TRBJ1-1; D gene unclear. Germline-derived CDR1 and CDR2 are MNHNS and SASEGT. This CDR3 spans 13 amino acids. V lost 8 bases and J 0 bases, leaving 10 bases between the germline ends. The CDR3 nucleotides read TGTGCCAGCTTAAAACAGTTGAACACTGAAGCTTTCTTT. This gives the protein CASLKQLNTEAFF.

V and J are TRBV18 and TRBJ2-7, with D unresolved. The CDR3 extends over 14 amino acids. CDR1 KGHSH and CDR2 LQKENI come from the germline V gene. V was cut by 1 base and J by 0 bases, with 7 bases left in between. CDR3 in DNA: TGTGCCAGCTCACCACTTCCGGACTCCTACGAGCAGTACTTC. It yields the protein CASSPLPDSYEQYF.

In this sample, this clonotype turned up a few times. The gene calls are TRBV12-3 or TRBV12-4 and TRBJ1-4; no clear D. The CDR3 extends over 13 amino acids. V shed 10 bases and J shed 6 bases, with 15 bases lying between them. CDR3 in amino acids: CATSRGWHEKLFF. CDR3 DNA sequence: TGTGCCACCTCGAGAGGGTGGCATGAAAAACTGTTTTTT.

This clonotype was seen ten or more times. This sequence joins TRBV7-2 and TRBJ2-7, with 7 bases lining up with TRBD2. V trimming: 2 bases; J trimming: 3 bases; junction bases outside the gene matches: 7. The CDR3 is 15 residues long. Looked up from germline, CDR1 is SGHTA and CDR2 is FQGNSA. CDR3 DNA: TGTGCCAGCAGCTTAATGGCGGGAGCCCGCTACGAGCAGTACTTC. It is translated as CASSLMAGARYEQYF.